The entry below gives a single T cell receptor (beta chain) sequence along with its context. The data derive from a study of technical replicates of blood from a few donors. Sequenced by immunoSEQ multiplex PCR; TCRdb stores in-frame clones only, minus some. The table shows 55,000 to 80,000 clones, with just over 90% occurring only once. Germline V lookup: CDR1 MNHEY, CDR2 SVGAGI. V shed 6 bases, J shed 7 bases, and the junction held 5 bases outside the gene matches. This CDR3 has 12 amino acids. Material for sequencing was T cells isolated from PBMCs. This receptor was taken from a human donor in good health. The chain uses TRBV6-5 and TRBJ1-1; 7 bases fit TRBD1. The CDR3 DNA is TGTGCCAGCAGGGGGGACAGTAATGAAGCTTTCTTT. It encodes CASRGDSNEAFF.